One sample yielded the 18 T cell receptor beta chains listed below, sequenced in a study of T cells in women clearing cervical HPV infection. The repertoire was sequenced with immunoSEQ multiplex PCR; TCRdb's copy has only in-frame clones and lacks some. The sample table sets out 18,000 or so clones. Material: blood buffy coat. These receptors all come from a woman between 18 and 69 years old with a cervical HPV16 infection that either progressed to CIN3+ or cleared (not recorded which).

Turning to this clone: The sequenced fragment ends 3 residues before the CDR3 boundary, so the rest is inferred from the germline J gene. The rearrangement links TRBV7-3 to TRBJ2-3, with D maybe TRBD2 (6 bases). The CDR3 contains 16 residues. The germline V gene encodes CDR1 SGHTA and CDR2 FQGTGA. The ends were cut back, 2 bases at V and 0 bases at J, with 12 bases in the middle. Incomplete CDR3 DNA: TGTGCCAGCAGCTTATCCGGCGGGATGAGCACAGATACG. Its translation: CASSLSGGMSTDT. The whole CDR3 sequence reads CASSLSGGMSTDTQYF.

Turning to this clone: The CDR3 end is not reached by the read, which stops 3 residues before it; the germline J gene fills it in. V usage is TRBV11-2 and J usage is TRBJ2-3; D not resolved. CDR1 and CDR2 (germline): SGHAT, FQNNGV. The CDR3 extends over 12 amino acids. Trimming shortened V by 0 bases and J by 6 bases, and 4 bases separated the two germline ends. CDR3: CASSLDRDTQYF. CDR3 DNA (partial): TGTGCCAGCAGCTTAGATCGGGATACG.

Points on this clone: The read halts 3 residues ahead of the CDR3 end, with the missing end drawn from the germline J gene. J is TRBJ1-2 and V is TRBV20-1; D remains ambiguous. Germline CDR1 is DFQATT and CDR2 is SNEGSKA (reference sequence). The V end lost 0 bases, the J end lost 4 bases, and 12 bases lay between the germline ends. The CDR3 loop spans 14 amino acids. CDR3 bases read: TGCAGTGCTAGAGAGCCTTCTTCGGGCTATGGC. Encoded protein: CSAREPSSGYG. The whole CDR3 is CSAREPSSGYGYTF.

Remarks on this clone: With the read ending 3 residues before the CDR3 end, the germline J gene is used to fill in that end. The chain is built from TRBV11-3 and TRBJ1-1; weak D call: TRBD1 (5 bases). The CDR3 totals 15 residues. Between the trimmed V and J ends, which lost 1 base and 6 bases, there was a span of 15 bases. From germline, CDR1 is SGHNT and CDR2 YENEEA. The sequenced part of the CDR3 DNA is TGTGCCAGCAGCTTAGGAGTGACAGTGGGTGCTGAA. This translates into CASSLGVTVGAE. The full-length CDR3 reads as CASSLGVTVGAEAFF.

Turning to this clone: With the read ending 3 residues before the CDR3 end, the germline J gene is used to fill in that end. This sequence joins TRBV15 and TRBJ2-7; TRBD1 agrees at 7 bases. V dropped 1 base and J dropped 0; count of bases not matched to a gene: 3. The CDR3 is made up of 15 amino acids. The germline CDR1 and CDR2 sequences are LNHNV and YYDKDF (reference sequence). The CDR3 bases that were read are TGTGCCACCAGCAGAGTCGCAGGGGGCTCCTACGAG. It translates to CATSRVAGGSYE. The CDR3, in full, reads CATSRVAGGSYEQYF.

In regard to this clone: The CDR3 end falls 3 residues outside the read, so it is completed with the germline J gene. The V gene is TRBV4-2, the J gene TRBJ2-1; D not certain. From germline, CDR1 is LGHNA and CDR2 YNFKEQ. Trimming shortened V by 1 base and J by 7 bases, and 11 bases separated the two germline ends. The CDR3 is 14 residues long. The CDR3 is CASSQGIVENEQFF. Partial CDR3 DNA: TGTGCCAGCAGCCAAGGTATAGTTGAGAATGAG.

Concerning this clone: The read terminates 3 residues ahead of where the CDR3 ends, so the germline J gene completes it. V gene TRBV19 combines with J gene TRBJ1-3; D ambiguous. The length of the CDR3 is 17 residues. CDR1 is LNHDA and CDR2 is SQIVND in the germline V gene (reference sequence). Trimming stripped 3 bases from V and 0 bases from J, with 15 bases between. Incomplete CDR3 DNA: TGTGCCAGTAGTATCTCCTTAACCCGGTCCTCTGGAAACACC. Translating it yields CASSISLTRSSGNT. The full CDR3 protein is CASSISLTRSSGNTIYF.

With regard to this clone: Read data end 3 residues before the CDR3 end; the end is taken from the germline J gene. The chain links TRBV3-1 (or the pseudogene TRBV3-2) to TRBJ2-3, with TRBD1 matching 9 bases. The V segment lost 4 bases and the J segment 3 bases; nucleotides outside the gene matches: 2. Germline CDR1 is LGHDT and CDR2 is YNNKEL (reference sequence). The CDR3 loop spans 14 amino acids. The covered CDR3 bases are TGTGCCAGCAGCCCGGGACAGGGAACAGATACG. Encoded protein: CASSPGQGTDT. In full, the CDR3 reads CASSPGQGTDTQYF.

Regarding this clone: The read falls 3 residues short of the CDR3 end, and the missing part is taken from the germline J gene. This sequence joins TRBV30 and TRBJ1-1; 8 bases agree with TRBD1. Trimming removed 4 bases from V and 4 bases from J; junction bases left unmatched: 11. Germline CDR1 and CDR2: GTSNPN and SVGIG (reference sequence). CDR3 length equals 15 residues. The CDR3: CAWKGPYTGGTEAFF. The sequenced CDR3 bases are TGTGCCTGGAAGGGTCCGTATACAGGGGGCACTGAA. The full variable domain, rest sourced from reference TRBV30 and TRBJ1-1, is SQTIHQWPATLVQPVGSPLSLECTVEGTSNPNLYWYRQAAGRGLQLLFYSVGIGQISSEVPQNLSASRPQDRQFILSSKKLLLSDSGFYLCAWKGPYTGGTEAFFGQGTRLTVV.

In the case of this clone: Coverage ceases 3 residues before the CDR3 finishes, and the germline J gene fills in the end. The rearrangement links TRBV5-1 to TRBJ1-4, with 7 bases fitting TRBD1. Germline V lookup: CDR1 SGHRS, CDR2 YFSETQ. The CDR3 is made up of 18 amino acids. V trimming: 4 bases; J trimming: 0 bases; junction bases outside the gene matches: 12. Incomplete CDR3 DNA: TGCGCCAGCAGCATCCTGACAGGGAACTTCTCAACTAATGAAAAA. Its translation is CASSILTGNFSTNEK. The full CDR3 is CASSILTGNFSTNEKLFF. The full variable domain, its missing parts supplied by reference TRBV5-1 and TRBJ1-4, is KAGVTQTPRYLIKTRGQQVTLSCSPISGHRSVSWYQQTPGQGLQFLFEYFSETQRNKGNFPGRFSGRQFSNSRSEMNVSTLELGDSALYLCASSILTGNFSTNEKLFFGSGTQLSVL.

Regarding this clone: With the read ending 3 residues before the CDR3 end, the germline J gene is used to fill in that end. V and J are TRBV5-1 and TRBJ2-2; perhaps TRBD2 as D (6 bases). Germline V gene sequence: CDR1 SGHRS, CDR2 YFSETQ. CDR3 length equals 14 residues. V was cut by 1 base and J by 5 bases, with 9 bases left in between. Incomplete CDR3 DNA: TGCGCCAGCAGCTTGACCGCGGGGACCGGGGAG. Translating gives CASSLTAGTGE. The CDR3 in full is CASSLTAGTGELFF.

Points on this clone: Read sequence stops 3 residues before the CDR3 end, and the germline J gene provides the missing end. This rearrangement joins TRBV10-2 to TRBJ2-1, with 7 bases lining up with TRBD1. The CDR3 has 15 residues. Germline V gene sequence: CDR1 WSHSY, CDR2 SAAADI. The V gene end was trimmed by 8 bases and the J gene end by 8 bases; junction bases not matched to a gene: 15. This chain's CDR3 is CASVEIKQGTDEQFF. The sequenced part of the CDR3 DNA is TGCGCCAGCGTTGAGATAAAACAGGGGACGGATGAG.

Turning to this clone: Read sequence stops 3 residues before the CDR3 end, and the germline J gene provides the missing end. The rearrangement uses TRBV10-3 and TRBJ2-2, with 8 bases aligning to TRBD2. In germline, CDR1 is ENHRY, CDR2 SYGVKD. The CDR3 has 15 residues. The CDR3 sequence is CAISNRGTSNSPLFF. The CDR3 DNA, read in part, is TGTGCCATCTCCAACCGGGGGACTAGTAATTCACCG.

A note on this clone: The CDR3 extends 3 residues past the end of the read, so its final part is completed from the germline J gene. This sequence joins TRBV28 and TRBJ1-4; 7 bases match TRBD1. Germline V gives CDR1 MDHEN, CDR2 SYDVKM. The V and J ends lost 5 bases and 3 bases, in that order; junction bases with no gene match: 3. CDR3 length equals 14 residues. CDR3 region: CASSRQGSNEKLFF. The covered CDR3 bases are TGTGCCAGCAGTAGACAGGGATCTAATGAAAAA.

Worth noting for this clone: The CDR3 end is not reached by the read, which stops 3 residues before it; the germline J gene fills it in. The V call is TRBV30, the J call TRBJ1-1; D is possibly TRBD1 (5 bases). With 8 bases removed from V and 1 base from J, the gap between germline ends came to 23 bases. CDR3 length: 16 amino acids. Germline CDR1 GTSNPN, CDR2 SVGIG (reference sequence). CDR3 DNA (partial): TGTGCCGGGATGGGGGGGAGTTGGGGATCGAACACTGAA. Amino acids: CAGMGGSWGSNTE. In full, the CDR3 reads CAGMGGSWGSNTEAFF.

CDR3 sequence: CASSQDAGTSNAEQFF. CDR3 DNA, as far as it was read: TGTGCCAGCAGCCAAGATGCCGGGACTAGTAATGCTGAG. The chain carries TRBV4-2 and TRBJ2-1; 8 bases match TRBD2. From the germline J gene comes the end of the CDR3, since the read stops 3 residues before it. Germline-derived CDR1 and CDR2 are LGHNA and YNFKEQ. With 0 bases clipped from V and 9 bases from J, the junction kept 10 bases outside the gene matches. The CDR3 loop spans 16 amino acids.

The CDR3 DNA, read in part, is TGTGCCATCAGTGAGTCGGGGCTAGCGGGAATTAGAGATACG. This sequence encodes CAISESGLAGIRDT. The entire CDR3 protein is CAISESGLAGIRDTQYF. The chain carries TRBV10-3 and TRBJ2-3; TRBD2 matches at 9 bases. The CDR3 goes on 3 residues after the read ends, and that part is filled in from the germline J gene. The CDR3 totals 17 residues. V was pared by 0 bases and J by 5 bases, with 9 bases of the junction left unmatched. Germline CDR1 and CDR2: ENHRY and SYGVKD.

With respect to this clone: The sequence runs out 3 residues before the end of the CDR3; the remainder is reconstructed from the germline J gene. The rearrangement uses TRBV5-8 and TRBJ2-3, with D possibly being TRBD2 (5 bases). This CDR3 is 13 amino acids long. Germline assignment: CDR1 SGHTS and CDR2 YDEGEE. Trimming removed 6 bases at V and 0 bases at J, with 8 bases between. The CDR3 here is CASKRGSTDTQYF. CDR3 bases read: TGTGCCAGCAAACGGGGTAGCACAGATACG.